This record covers a single T cell receptor (beta chain). What it recognizes is unknown. The data were obtained in a study of T cell responses to AZD1222 COVID-19 vaccine. At the level of the study: Investigators merged groups given second doses at roughly 4 or roughly 12 weeks. Overall study findings and caveats: Spike was spanned by vaccine-associated CD4 TCRs, with dominance at 160-218 and 743-854. The study found Spike-specific TCR breadth and depth rose after two AZD1222 doses. Donors were chiefly white British, with a greater number of females, and clonal diversity was perhaps underestimated.

The assay was immunoSEQ multiplex PCR, and TCRdb's table has in-frame clones only and misses some. Of 73,000 or so clones listed, 65% to 90% are singletons. Trimming at V came to 3 bases and at J to 4 bases, leaving 12 bases not matched to a gene. The germline gives CDR1 SGHDT, CDR2 YYEEEE. This CDR3 has 18 amino acids. The V and J genes are TRBV5-6 and TRBJ2-1; 11 positions match TRBD2. The sample was peripheral blood, taken on day 0 of AZD1222 vaccination. This sequence originates from an adult in good health. The CDR3 region is CASSWTKTSGENYNEQFF. CDR3 sequence (DNA): TGTGCCAGCAGCTGGACCAAGACTAGCGGGGAAAATTACAATGAGCAGTTCTTC.